The following is a TCR beta chain sequence with its context. This entry comes from a study of blood T cell repertoires in COVID-19. Study in general: Some COVID-19 samples were acute and others convalescent; all came from the United States, Italy and Spain.

As processed by the authors: Scientists estimated how many nucleated cells there were by amplifying reference gene primers. The method was immunoSEQ multiplex PCR; TCRdb's version includes in-frame clones alone and lacks a portion of them. V, J and clone size reflect that table, while D and trimming were determined from the DNA. The table lists 120,000 to 150,000 clones, approximately 90% of them singletons. CDR1 and CDR2 from the germline V gene are SGHTA and FQGTGA. Germline trimming cut 5 bases from V and 5 bases from J; bases unmatched to any gene: 11. The CDR3 is made up of 15 amino acids. This sequence joins TRBV7-3 and TRBJ2-5; TRBD2 matches 7 bases. Sequenced sample: peripheral blood. The receptor was isolated from a human donor in a cohort sampled during active COVID-19. This CDR3 is CASSPIGGAGETQYF. CDR3 coding DNA: TGTGCCAGCAGCCCCATTGGCGGAGCGGGGGAGACCCAGTACTTC.